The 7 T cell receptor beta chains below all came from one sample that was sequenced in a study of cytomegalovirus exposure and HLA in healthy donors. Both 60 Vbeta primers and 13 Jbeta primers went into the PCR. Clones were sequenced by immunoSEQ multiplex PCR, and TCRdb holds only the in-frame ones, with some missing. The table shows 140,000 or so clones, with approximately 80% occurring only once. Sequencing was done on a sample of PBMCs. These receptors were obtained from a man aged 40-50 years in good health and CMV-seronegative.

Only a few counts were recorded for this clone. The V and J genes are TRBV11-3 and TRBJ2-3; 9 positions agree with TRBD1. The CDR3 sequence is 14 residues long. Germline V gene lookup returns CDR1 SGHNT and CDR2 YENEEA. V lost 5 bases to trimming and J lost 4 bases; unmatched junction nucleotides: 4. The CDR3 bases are TGTGCCAGCAGCCGGGACAGGGAAGCAGATACGCAGTATTTT. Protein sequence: CASSRDREADTQYF.

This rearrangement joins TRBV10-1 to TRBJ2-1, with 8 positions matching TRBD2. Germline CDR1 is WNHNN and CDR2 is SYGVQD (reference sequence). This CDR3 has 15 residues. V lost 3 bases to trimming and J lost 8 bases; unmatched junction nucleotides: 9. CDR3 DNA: TGCGCCAGCAGTGAAAGCGGGAGAGGGTTCGATGAGCAGTTCTTC. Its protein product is CASSESGRGFDEQFF.

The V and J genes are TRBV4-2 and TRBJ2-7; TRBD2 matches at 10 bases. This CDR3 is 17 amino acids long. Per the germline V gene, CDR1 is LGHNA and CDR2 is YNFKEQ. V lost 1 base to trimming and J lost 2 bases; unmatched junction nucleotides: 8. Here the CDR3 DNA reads TGTGCCAGCAGCCAAGGGGCTAGCGGGAGTCGAACCTACGAGCAGTACTTC. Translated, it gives CASSQGASGSRTYEQYF.

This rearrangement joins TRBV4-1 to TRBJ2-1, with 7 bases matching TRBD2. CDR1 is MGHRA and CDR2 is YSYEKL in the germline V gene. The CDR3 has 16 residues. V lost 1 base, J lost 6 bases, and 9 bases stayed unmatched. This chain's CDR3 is CASSQVGGKTTNEQFF. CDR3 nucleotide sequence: TGCGCCAGCAGCCAAGTCGGGGGGAAGACAACCAATGAGCAGTTCTTC.

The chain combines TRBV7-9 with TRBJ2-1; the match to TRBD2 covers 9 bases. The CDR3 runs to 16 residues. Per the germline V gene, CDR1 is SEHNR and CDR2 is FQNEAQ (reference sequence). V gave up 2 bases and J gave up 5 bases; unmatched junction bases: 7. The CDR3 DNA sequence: TGTGCCAGCAGCTTACGTCTCCAGCGGGGGGACAATGAGCAGTTCTTC. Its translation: CASSLRLQRGDNEQFF. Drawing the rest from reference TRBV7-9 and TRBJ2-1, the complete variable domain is DTGVSQNPRHKITKRGQNVTFRCDPISEHNRLYWYRQTLGQGPEFLTYFQNEAQLEKSRLLSDRFSAERPKGSFSTLEIQRTEQGDSAMYLCASSLRLQRGDNEQFFGPGTRLTVL.

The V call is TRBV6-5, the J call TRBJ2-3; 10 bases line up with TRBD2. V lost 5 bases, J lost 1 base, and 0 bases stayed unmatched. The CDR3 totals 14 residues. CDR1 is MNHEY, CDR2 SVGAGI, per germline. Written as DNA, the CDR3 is TGTGCCAGCAGTGGGACTAGCGGCACAGATACGCAGTATTTT. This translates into CASSGTSGTDTQYF.

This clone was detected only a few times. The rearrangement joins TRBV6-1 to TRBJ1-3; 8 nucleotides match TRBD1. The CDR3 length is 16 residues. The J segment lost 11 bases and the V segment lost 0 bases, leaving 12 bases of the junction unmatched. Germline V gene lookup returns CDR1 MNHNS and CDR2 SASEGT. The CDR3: CASSEAWTGRDSSIYF. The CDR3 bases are TGTGCCAGCAGTGAAGCGTGGACAGGGAGGGATAGCTCCATATATTTT.